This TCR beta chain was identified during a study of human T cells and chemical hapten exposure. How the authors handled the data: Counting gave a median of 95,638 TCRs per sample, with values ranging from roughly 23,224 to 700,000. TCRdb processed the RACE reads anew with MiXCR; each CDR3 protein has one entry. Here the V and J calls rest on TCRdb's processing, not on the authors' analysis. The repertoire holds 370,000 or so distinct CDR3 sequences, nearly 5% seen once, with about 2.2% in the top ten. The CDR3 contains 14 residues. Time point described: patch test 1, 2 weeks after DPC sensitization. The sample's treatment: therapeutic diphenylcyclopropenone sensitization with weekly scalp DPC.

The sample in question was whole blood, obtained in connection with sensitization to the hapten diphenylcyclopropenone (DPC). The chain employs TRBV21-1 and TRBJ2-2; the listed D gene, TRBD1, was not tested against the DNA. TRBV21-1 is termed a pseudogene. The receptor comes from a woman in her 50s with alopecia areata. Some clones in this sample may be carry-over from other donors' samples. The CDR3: CASSKARGTGELFF. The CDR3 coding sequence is TGTGCCAGCAGCAAAGCCAGGGGGACCGGGGAGCTGTTTTTT.